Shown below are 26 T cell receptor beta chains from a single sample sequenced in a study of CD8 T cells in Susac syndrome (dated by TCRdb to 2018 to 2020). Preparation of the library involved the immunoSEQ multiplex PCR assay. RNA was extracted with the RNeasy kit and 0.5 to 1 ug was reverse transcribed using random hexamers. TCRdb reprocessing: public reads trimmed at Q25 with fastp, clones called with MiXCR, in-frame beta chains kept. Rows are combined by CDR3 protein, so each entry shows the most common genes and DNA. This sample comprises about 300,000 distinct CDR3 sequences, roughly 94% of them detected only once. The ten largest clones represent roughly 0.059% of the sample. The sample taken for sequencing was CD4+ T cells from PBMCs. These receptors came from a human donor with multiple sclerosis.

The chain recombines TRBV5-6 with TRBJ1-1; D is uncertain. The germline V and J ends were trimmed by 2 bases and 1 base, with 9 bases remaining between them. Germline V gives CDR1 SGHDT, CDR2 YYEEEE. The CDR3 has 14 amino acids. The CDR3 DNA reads TGTGCCAGCAGCTTTACCGCCCCGAACACTGAAGCTTTCTTT. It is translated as CASSFTAPNTEAFF.

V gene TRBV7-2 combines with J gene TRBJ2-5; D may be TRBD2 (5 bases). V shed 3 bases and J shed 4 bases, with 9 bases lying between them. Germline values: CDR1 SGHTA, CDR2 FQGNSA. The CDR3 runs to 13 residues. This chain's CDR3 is CASSFGLAETQYF. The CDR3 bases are TGTGCCAGCAGCTTCGGGCTAGCAGAGACCCAGTACTTC.

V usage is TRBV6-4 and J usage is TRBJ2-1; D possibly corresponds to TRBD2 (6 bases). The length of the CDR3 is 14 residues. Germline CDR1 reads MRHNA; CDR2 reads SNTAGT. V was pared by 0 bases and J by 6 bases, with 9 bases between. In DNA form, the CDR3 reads TGTGCCAGCAGTGACTCGATCGGGGGCAATGAGCAGTTCTTC. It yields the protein CASSDSIGGNEQFF.

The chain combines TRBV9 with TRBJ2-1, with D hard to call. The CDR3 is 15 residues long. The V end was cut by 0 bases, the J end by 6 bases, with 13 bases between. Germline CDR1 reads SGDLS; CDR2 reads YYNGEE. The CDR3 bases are TGTGCCAGCAGCGTAGGCGTAGGTGTCGGCAATGAGCAGTTCTTC. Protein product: CASSVGVGVGNEQFF.

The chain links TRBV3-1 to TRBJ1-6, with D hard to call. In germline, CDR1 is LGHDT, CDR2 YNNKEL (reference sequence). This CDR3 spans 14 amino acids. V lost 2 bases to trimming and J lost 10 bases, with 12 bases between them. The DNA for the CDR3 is TGTGCCAGCAGCCAAAGAACCGGTGGATCACCCCTCCACTTT. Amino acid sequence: CASSQRTGGSPLHF. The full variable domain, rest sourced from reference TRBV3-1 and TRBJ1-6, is DTAVSQTPKYLVTQMGNDKSIKCEQNLGHDTMYWYKQDSKKFLKIMFSYNNKELIINETVPNRFSPKSPDKAHLNLHINSLELGDSAVYFCASSQRTGGSPLHFGNGTRLTVT.

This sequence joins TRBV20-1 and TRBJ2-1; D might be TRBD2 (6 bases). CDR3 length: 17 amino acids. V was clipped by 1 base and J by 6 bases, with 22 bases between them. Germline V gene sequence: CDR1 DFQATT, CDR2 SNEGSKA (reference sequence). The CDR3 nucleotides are TGCAGTGCTAGAGTCCCGTGGGGGGATTCTAGACGCAATGAGCAGTTCTTC. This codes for CSARVPWGDSRRNEQFF.

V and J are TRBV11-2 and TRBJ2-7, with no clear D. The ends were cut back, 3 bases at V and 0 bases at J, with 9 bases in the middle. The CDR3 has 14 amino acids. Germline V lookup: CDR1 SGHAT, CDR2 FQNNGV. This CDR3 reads CASSFQGSSYEQYF. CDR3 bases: TGTGCCAGCAGCTTTCAAGGCAGCTCCTACGAGCAGTACTTC. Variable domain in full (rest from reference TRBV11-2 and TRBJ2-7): EAGVAQSPRYKIIEKRQSVAFWCNPISGHATLYWYQQILGQGPKLLIQFQNNGVVDDSQLPKDRFSAERLKGVDSTLKIQPAKLEDSAVYLCASSFQGSSYEQYFGPGTRLTVT.

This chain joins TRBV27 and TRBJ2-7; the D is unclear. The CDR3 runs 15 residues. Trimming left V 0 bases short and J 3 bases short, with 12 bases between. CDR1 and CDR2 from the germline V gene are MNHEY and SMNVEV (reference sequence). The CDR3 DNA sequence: TGTGCCAGCAGTTTATCGGCGTCGTCGTACTACGAGCAGTACTTC. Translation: CASSLSASSYYEQYF.

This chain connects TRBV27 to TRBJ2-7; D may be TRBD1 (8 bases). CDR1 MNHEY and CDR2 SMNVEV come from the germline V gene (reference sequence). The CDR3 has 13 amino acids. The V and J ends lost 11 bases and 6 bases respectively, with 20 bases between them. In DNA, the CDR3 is TGTGCCCGGTCCTACAGGGGGGGCCTCGAGCAGTACTTC. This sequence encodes CARSYRGGLEQYF.

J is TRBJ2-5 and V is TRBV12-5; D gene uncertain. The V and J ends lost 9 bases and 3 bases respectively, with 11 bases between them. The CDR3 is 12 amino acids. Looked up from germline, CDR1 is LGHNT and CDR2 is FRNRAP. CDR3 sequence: CASLTLKETQYF. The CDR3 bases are TGTGCTAGCCTGACGTTAAAAGAGACCCAGTACTTC.

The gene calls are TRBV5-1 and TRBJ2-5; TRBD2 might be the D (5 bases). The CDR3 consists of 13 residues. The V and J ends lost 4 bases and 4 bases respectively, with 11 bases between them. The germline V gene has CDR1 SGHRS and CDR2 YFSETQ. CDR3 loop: CASSPARVETQYF. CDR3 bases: TGCGCCAGCAGCCCCGCGCGGGTAGAGACCCAGTACTTC.

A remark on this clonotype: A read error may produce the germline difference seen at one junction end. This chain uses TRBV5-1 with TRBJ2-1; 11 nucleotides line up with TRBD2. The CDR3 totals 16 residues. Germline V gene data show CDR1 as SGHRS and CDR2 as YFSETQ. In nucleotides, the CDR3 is TGTGCCAGCAGTTTAACTAGCGGGAGTTCCTACAATGAGCAGTTCTTC. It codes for CASSLTSGSSYNEQFF.

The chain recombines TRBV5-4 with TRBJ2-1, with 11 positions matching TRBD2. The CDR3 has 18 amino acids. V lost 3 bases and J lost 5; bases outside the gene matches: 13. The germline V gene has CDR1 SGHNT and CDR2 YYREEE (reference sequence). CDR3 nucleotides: TGTGCCAGCAGCTCACCGATCGCCCAGACTAGCGGGAACAATGAGCAGTTCTTC. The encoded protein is CASSSPIAQTSGNNEQFF.

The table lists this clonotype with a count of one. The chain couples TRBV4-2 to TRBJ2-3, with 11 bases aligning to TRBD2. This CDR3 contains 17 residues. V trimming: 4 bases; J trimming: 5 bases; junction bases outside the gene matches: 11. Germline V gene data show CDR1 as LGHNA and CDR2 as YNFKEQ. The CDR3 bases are TGTGCCAGCAGCCCTCAGGGTAGCGGGAGGGTAGGAGATACGCAGTATTTT. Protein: CASSPQGSGRVGDTQYF.

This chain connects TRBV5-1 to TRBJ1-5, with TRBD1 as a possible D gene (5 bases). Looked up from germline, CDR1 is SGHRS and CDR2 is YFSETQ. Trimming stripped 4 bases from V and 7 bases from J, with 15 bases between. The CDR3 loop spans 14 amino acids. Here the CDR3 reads CASSPGGGSQPQHF. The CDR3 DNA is TGCGCCAGCAGCCCCGGGGGGGGGTCCCAGCCCCAGCATTTT. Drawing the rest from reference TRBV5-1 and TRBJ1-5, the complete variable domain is KAGVTQTPRYLIKTRGQQVTLSCSPISGHRSVSWYQQTPGQGLQFLFEYFSETQRNKGNFPGRFSGRQFSNSRSEMNVSTLELGDSALYLCASSPGGGSQPQHFGDGTRLSIL.

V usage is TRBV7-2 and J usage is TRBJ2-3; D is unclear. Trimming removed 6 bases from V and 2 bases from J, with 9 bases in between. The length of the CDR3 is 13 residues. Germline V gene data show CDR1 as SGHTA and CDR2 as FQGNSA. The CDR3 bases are TGTGCCAGCAGTTTCGTTAACACAGATACGCAGTATTTT. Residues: CASSFVNTDTQYF.

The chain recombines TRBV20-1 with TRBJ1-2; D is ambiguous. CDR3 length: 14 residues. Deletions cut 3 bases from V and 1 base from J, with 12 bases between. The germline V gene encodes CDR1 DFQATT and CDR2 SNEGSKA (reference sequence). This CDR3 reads CSARGPPLNYGYTF. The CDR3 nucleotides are TGCAGTGCTAGGGGTCCTCCACTTAACTATGGCTACACCTTC.

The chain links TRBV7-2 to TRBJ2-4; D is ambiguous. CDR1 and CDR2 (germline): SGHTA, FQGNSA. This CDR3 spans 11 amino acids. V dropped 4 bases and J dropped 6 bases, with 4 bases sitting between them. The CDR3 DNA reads TGTGCCAGCAGCTCCTCAAACATTCAGTACTTC. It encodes CASSSSNIQYF.

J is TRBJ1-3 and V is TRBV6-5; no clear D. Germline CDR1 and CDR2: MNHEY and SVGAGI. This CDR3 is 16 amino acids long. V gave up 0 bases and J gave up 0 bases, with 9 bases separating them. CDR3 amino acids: CASSYSKGTSGNTIYF. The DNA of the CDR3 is TGTGCCAGCAGTTACTCGAAGGGAACCTCTGGAAACACCATATATTTT.

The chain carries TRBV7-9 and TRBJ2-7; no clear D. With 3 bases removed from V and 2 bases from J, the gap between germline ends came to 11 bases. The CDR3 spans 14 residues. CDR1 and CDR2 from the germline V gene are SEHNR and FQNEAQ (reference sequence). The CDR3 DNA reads TGTGCCAGCAGCTTTTTATGGGCCCCCTACGAGCAGTACTTC. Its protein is CASSFLWAPYEQYF.

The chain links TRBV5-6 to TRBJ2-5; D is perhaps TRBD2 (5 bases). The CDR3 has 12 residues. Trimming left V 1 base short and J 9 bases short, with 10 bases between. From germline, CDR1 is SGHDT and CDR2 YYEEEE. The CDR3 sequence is CASSLTDSSQYF. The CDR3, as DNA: TGTGCCAGCAGCTTGACGGACTCTTCCCAGTACTTC.

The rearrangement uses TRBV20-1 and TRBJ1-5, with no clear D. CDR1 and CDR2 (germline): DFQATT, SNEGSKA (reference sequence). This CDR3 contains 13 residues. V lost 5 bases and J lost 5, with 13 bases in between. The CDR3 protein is CSAGLGVDQPQHF. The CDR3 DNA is TGCAGTGCTGGCTTGGGCGTGGATCAGCCCCAGCATTTT.

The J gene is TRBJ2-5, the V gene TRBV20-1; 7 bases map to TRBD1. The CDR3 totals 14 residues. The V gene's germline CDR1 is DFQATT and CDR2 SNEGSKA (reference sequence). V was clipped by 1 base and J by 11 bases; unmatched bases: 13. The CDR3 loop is CSARAGTDPLPQYF. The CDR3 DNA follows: TGCAGTGCTAGAGCCGGGACAGACCCCCTCCCGCAGTACTTC.

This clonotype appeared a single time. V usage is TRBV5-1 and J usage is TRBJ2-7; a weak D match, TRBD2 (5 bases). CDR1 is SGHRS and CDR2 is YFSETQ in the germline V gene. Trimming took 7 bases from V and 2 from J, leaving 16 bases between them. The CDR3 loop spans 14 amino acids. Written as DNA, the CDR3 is TGCGCCAGCGGGATAGGACTGTTGACCTACGAGCAGTACTTC. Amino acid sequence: CASGIGLLTYEQYF. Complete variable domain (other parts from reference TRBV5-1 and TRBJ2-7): KAGVTQTPRYLIKTRGQQVTLSCSPISGHRSVSWYQQTPGQGLQFLFEYFSETQRNKGNFPGRFSGRQFSNSRSEMNVSTLELGDSALYLCASGIGLLTYEQYFGPGTRLTVT.

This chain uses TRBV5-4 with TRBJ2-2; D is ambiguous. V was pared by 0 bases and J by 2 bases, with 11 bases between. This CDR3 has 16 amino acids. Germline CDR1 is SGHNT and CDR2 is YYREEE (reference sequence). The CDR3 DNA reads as TGTGCCAGCAGCTTGGGGCTAAATGGAAACACCGGGGAGCTGTTTTTT. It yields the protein CASSLGLNGNTGELFF.

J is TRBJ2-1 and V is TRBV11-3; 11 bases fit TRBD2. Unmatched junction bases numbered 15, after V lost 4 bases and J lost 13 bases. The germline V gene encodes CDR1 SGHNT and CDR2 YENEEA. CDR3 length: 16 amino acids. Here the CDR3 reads CASSSLPLPSGGSQFF. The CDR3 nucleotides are TGTGCCAGCAGCTCCCTCCCTCTTCCTAGCGGGGGGTCACAGTTCTTC.